This TCR beta chain originates from a study of identical twins. Using its own MiXCR run on the 5' RACE reads, TCRdb lists one record per CDR3 protein. The profile shows 700,000 or so distinct CDR3 sequences, roughly 20% of them singletons. Study results and limitations: Cross-sectional statistics, not tracking of the same donors, supported the conclusions. Among beta out-of-frame sequences, excess sharing between twins appeared weaker.

This clonotype was found a few times. Its antigen is unknown. The germline V gene encodes CDR1 DFQATT and CDR2 SNEGSKA (reference sequence). Trimming took off 8 bases at V and 0 bases at J, with 11 bases between the two ends. The CDR3 spans 13 residues. This same sample was also part of a study on T cells expressing NK-cell markers. As that report states: The CD3+CD56-NKG2C+ fraction of several donors was likewise dominated by these clonotypes.

The chain recombines TRBV20-1 with TRBJ2-4, with a possible D match to TRBD2 (7 bases). Sequenced material: PBMCs. This sequence was found in a young woman in good health. The CDR3 spells CSTGGLAKNIQYF. The CDR3 nucleotides are TGCAGTACCGGGGGGCTAGCCAAAAACATTCAGTACTTC.